The 14 T cell receptor beta chains below all came from one sample that was sequenced in a study of response to subunit inactivated influenza vaccine. TCRdb re-analysed the RT-PCR reads in MiXCR, keeping a single row per CDR3 protein. Of about 500,000 distinct CDR3 sequences detected, 16% appear once; the ten largest clones hold around 3%. Sample: CD4+ T cells sorted from PBMCs, taken less than 30 months after vaccination. Receptor source: a man aged 45 to 70 who received an inactivated influenza vaccine.

The chain recombines TRBV30 with TRBJ1-4; no reliable D call. Germline V lookup: CDR1 GTSNPN, CDR2 SVGIG (reference sequence). CDR3 length: 15 amino acids. The V end was cut by 2 bases, the J end by 8 bases, with 18 bases between. For the CDR3, the DNA is TGTGCCTGGAGTTTTGGACGAACGGGGAGGGAAAAACTGTTTTTT. Translation: CAWSFGRTGREKLFF.

This clonotype was counted a few times. V is TRBV12-3 or TRBV12-4 and J is TRBJ2-1; no clear D gene. This CDR3 region has 12 residues. Trimming shortened V by 6 bases and J by 6 bases, and 9 bases separated the two germline ends. The CDR3 DNA reads as TGTGCCAGCAGGGCCCTGCGCAATGAGCAGTTCTTC. Its protein is CASRALRNEQFF.

This clonotype has at least ten counts. V and J are TRBV10-3 and TRBJ2-1; the D is unclear. Trimming cost V 11 bases and J 4 bases, with 15 bases left between them. The germline V gene has CDR1 ENHRY and CDR2 SYGVKD. This CDR3 is 13 amino acids long. In DNA form, the CDR3 reads TGTGCCCACGGTGGTGTCCTTTACAATGAGCAGTTCTTC. It codes for CAHGGVLYNEQFF.

Worth noting for this clonotype: It may be a read error: a sequence one base away is much more abundant. V and J are TRBV12-3 or TRBV12-4 and TRBJ1-5, with D uncertain. This CDR3 is 13 amino acids long. Trimming cost V 0 bases and J 4 bases, with 4 bases left between them. CDR3 DNA: TGTGCCAGCAGTTTAGCCAGGAATCAGCCCCAGCATTTT. This encodes CASSLARNQPQHF.

This clonotype showed up many times. The genes are TRBV29-1 and TRBJ2-1; D may be TRBD2 (7 bases). Germline V gene lookup returns CDR1 SQVTM and CDR2 ANQGSEA. This CDR3 region has 14 residues. For the CDR3, the DNA is TGCAGTCTCACTGGGGGGGCTTCCTACAATGAGCAGTTCTTC. This translates into CSLTGGASYNEQFF.

V usage is TRBV5-1 and J usage is TRBJ2-3; a weak D match, TRBD1 (6 bases). Germline V gene sequence: CDR1 SGHRS, CDR2 YFSETQ. V lost 4 bases and J 7 bases, leaving 16 bases between the germline ends. This CDR3 has 14 residues. CDR3 coding DNA: TGCGCCAGCAGCCCGGACAGCAGTTTGAATACGCAGTATTTT. This gives the protein CASSPDSSLNTQYF.

The table lists this clonotype with a few counts. V usage is TRBV10-3 and J usage is TRBJ2-5; 7 bases line up with TRBD1. V was pared by 3 bases and J by 4 bases, with 2 bases of the junction left unmatched. CDR1 and CDR2 (germline): ENHRY, SYGVKD. This CDR3 spans 13 amino acids. The CDR3 here is CAISDDRVETQYF. DNA for the CDR3: TGTGCCATCAGTGATGACAGGGTAGAGACCCAGTACTTC.

The CDR3 reads CSARVGTGGAGTEAFF. The CDR3, as DNA: TGCAGTGCTAGAGTTGGGACAGGGGGAGCGGGGACTGAAGCTTTCTTT. The rearrangement links TRBV20-1 to TRBJ1-1; 11 bases fit TRBD1. This CDR3 contains 16 residues. V was pared by 1 base and J by 5 bases, with 9 bases of the junction left unmatched. CDR1 is DFQATT, CDR2 SNEGSKA, per germline (reference sequence).

The gene calls are TRBV5-1 and TRBJ2-6; perhaps TRBD1 as D (5 bases). From germline, CDR1 is SGHRS and CDR2 YFSETQ. Deletions cut 4 bases from V and 1 base from J, with 15 bases between. CDR3 size: 17 residues. This chain's CDR3 is CASSLRSRVSGANVLTF. The CDR3 DNA is TGCGCCAGCAGCCTACGAAGCAGGGTATCTGGGGCCAACGTCCTGACTTTC.

The chain combines TRBV3-1 with TRBJ2-7, with a possible D match to TRBD2 (5 bases). Trimming left V 7 bases short and J 0 bases short, with 13 bases between. This CDR3 spans 14 amino acids. Germline V CDR1 and CDR2: LGHDT, YNNKEL (reference sequence). The CDR3 reads CASKRRRSSYEQYF. CDR3 nucleotides: TGTGCCAGCAAGCGGCGCAGGAGCTCCTACGAGCAGTACTTC.

This clonotype was observed a handful of times. The chain carries TRBV5-5 and TRBJ2-7; the D is unclear. The CDR3 contains 14 residues. CDR1 SGHKS and CDR2 YYEKEE come from the germline V gene (reference sequence). V lost 0 bases and J lost 2, with 9 bases in between. CDR3 DNA sequence: TGTGCCAGCAGCTTGGGTACGTATACCTACGAGCAGTACTTC. Protein product: CASSLGTYTYEQYF.

The chain recombines TRBV7-2 with TRBJ2-1; no firm D call. The germline gives CDR1 SGHTA, CDR2 FQGNSA. Trimming removed 7 bases at V and 9 bases at J, with 19 bases between. The CDR3 totals 14 residues. The CDR3 DNA follows: TGTGCCAGCACCCGTCGCGACCCCCGGGCTGAGCAGTTCTTC. This encodes CASTRRDPRAEQFF.

This chain joins TRBV7-2 and TRBJ1-1; maybe TRBD1 (5 bases). There are 16 residues in the CDR3. Per germline, CDR1 SGHTA and CDR2 FQGNSA. With 3 bases removed from V and 2 bases from J, the gap between germline ends came to 16 bases. CDR3 sequence: CASSFSVRRGNTEAFF. The CDR3 nucleotides read TGTGCCAGCAGCTTTTCAGTAAGGCGGGGCAACACTGAAGCTTTCTTT. The full variable domain, completed using reference TRBV7-2 and TRBJ1-1, is GAGVSQSPSNKVTEKGKDVELRCDPISGHTALYWYRQSLGQGLEFLIYFQGNSAPDKSGLPSDRFSAERTGGSVSTLTIQRTQQEDSAVYLCASSFSVRRGNTEAFFGQGTRLTVV.

In its sample, this clonotype was seen a few times. CDR3 nucleotides: TGCAGCGTCCACCCCGCCGATACGCAGTATTTT. Encoded protein: CSVHPADTQYF. The chain couples TRBV29-1 to TRBJ2-3, with D unclear. CDR1 SQVTM and CDR2 ANQGSEA come from the germline V gene. Deletions cut 6 bases from V and 6 bases from J, with 10 bases between. This CDR3 is 11 amino acids long.